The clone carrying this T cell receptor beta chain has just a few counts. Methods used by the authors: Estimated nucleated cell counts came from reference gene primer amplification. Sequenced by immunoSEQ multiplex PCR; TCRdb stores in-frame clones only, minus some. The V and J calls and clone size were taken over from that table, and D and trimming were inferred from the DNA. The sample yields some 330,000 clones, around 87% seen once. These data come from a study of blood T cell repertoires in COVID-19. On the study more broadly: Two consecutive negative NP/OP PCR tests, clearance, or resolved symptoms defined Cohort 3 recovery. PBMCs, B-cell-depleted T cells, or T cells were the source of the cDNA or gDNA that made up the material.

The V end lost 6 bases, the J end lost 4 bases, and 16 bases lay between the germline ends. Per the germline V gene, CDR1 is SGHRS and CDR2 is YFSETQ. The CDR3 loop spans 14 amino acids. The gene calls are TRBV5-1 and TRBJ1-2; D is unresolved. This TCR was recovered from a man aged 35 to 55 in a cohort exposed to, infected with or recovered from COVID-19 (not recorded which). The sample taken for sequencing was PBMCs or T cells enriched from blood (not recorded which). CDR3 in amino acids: CASNEEGEGYGYTF. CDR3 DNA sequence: TGCGCCAGCAACGAAGAGGGAGAGGGCTATGGCTACACCTTC.